The 18 T cell receptor beta chains reported below all come from one sample, sequenced in a study of circulating and synovial CD4+ cells in juvenile arthritis (dated by TCRdb to the mid-2010s). Library prep was done by the immunoSEQ multiplex PCR assay. TCRdb mirrors the immuneACCESS table, restricted to in-frame sequences. Some clones are absent from its copies; in checked studies, under half trace to an unresolved V gene, and the reason for the others is unknown. The sample table contains 30,000 to 35,000 clones; only one count was recorded for about 95% of them. 0.15% to 0.2% of the sample is held by the ten biggest clonotypes. The sample comprised CD4+ T cells from blood. Receptor source: a human donor with juvenile idiopathic arthritis.

In regard to this clone: Germline is not matched at one junction end, which may reflect a read error. This chain uses TRBV28 with TRBJ1-2, with a tentative D call TRBD1 (5 bases). The CDR3 has 14 amino acids. CDR1 and CDR2 from the germline V gene are MDHEN and SYDVKM. Here the CDR3 reads CASNVGTSKYGYTF. In DNA form, the CDR3 reads TGTGCCAGCAACGTCGGGACTTCTAAGTATGGCTACACCTTC.

This chain links TRBV6-6 with TRBJ2-1, with D possibly matching TRBD2 (5 bases). Germline values: CDR1 MNHNY, CDR2 SVGAGI (reference sequence). Trimming left V 6 bases short and J 10 bases short, with 19 bases between. This CDR3 is built from 14 residues. The CDR3 reads CASSPEGVLGEQFF. The DNA for the CDR3 is TGTGCCAGCAGCCCTGAGGGCGTTTTGGGAGAGCAGTTCTTC.

This clone has a single count. The chain employs TRBV27 and TRBJ2-1; D possibly corresponds to TRBD1 (7 bases). Germline-derived CDR1 and CDR2 are MNHEY and SMNVEV (reference sequence). V gave up 2 bases and J gave up 5 bases, with 13 bases separating them. The CDR3 has 15 amino acids. CDR3 DNA: TGTGCCAGCAGTTTAGGAGGGACAGCCGACAATGAGCAGTTCTTC. Translated, it gives CASSLGGTADNEQFF.

V is TRBV11-1 and J is TRBJ1-4; 7 positions match TRBD1. In germline, CDR1 is SGHAT, CDR2 FQDESV (reference sequence). The CDR3 is 16 amino acids. The V gene end was trimmed by 5 bases and the J gene end by 7 bases; junction bases not matched to a gene: 13. The CDR3 DNA is TGTGCCAGCAGCCGTACGTCGACAGGGAGAAGTGAAAAACTGTTTTTT. This encodes CASSRTSTGRSEKLFF.

The chain joins TRBV2 to TRBJ2-7; D might be TRBD1 (7 bases). Trimming stripped 0 bases from V and 4 bases from J, with 10 bases between. The CDR3 covers 14 residues. The germline CDR1 and CDR2 sequences are SNHLY and FYNNEI. CDR3 residues: CASSEAQGRYEQYF. In DNA form, the CDR3 reads TGTGCCAGCAGTGAAGCACAGGGGAGGTACGAGCAGTACTTC.

The V call is TRBV19, the J call TRBJ2-7; tentative D call: TRBD1 (7 bases). This CDR3 region has 13 residues. CDR1 is LNHDA, CDR2 SQIVND, per germline (reference sequence). V lost 2 bases to trimming and J lost 4 bases, with 9 bases between them. The CDR3: CASSIQGGYEQYF. The CDR3 nucleotides are TGTGCCAGTAGTATACAGGGGGGTTACGAGCAGTACTTC.

The chain carries TRBV18 and TRBJ1-2; D is uncertain. The ends were cut back, 2 bases at V and 6 bases at J, with 16 bases in the middle. In germline, CDR1 is KGHSH, CDR2 LQKENI. This CDR3 is built from 15 residues. The CDR3 loop is CASSPSEGPMNGYTF. DNA for the CDR3: TGTGCCAGCTCACCATCGGAGGGTCCCATGAATGGCTACACCTTC.

This clone was seen a handful of times. This chain uses TRBV19 with TRBJ1-5, with TRBD1 identical over 8 bases. The CDR3 totals 14 residues. V lost 9 bases to trimming and J lost 7 bases; unmatched junction nucleotides: 11. Germline loops: CDR1 LNHDA, CDR2 SQIVND (reference sequence). The CDR3 reads CARMTQGQEQPQHF. The CDR3 DNA follows: TGTGCCAGAATGACACAGGGACAGGAGCAGCCCCAGCATTTT.

The chain carries TRBV5-1 and TRBJ2-5; possibly TRBD2 for D (6 bases). Per the germline V gene, CDR1 is SGHRS and CDR2 is YFSETQ. The ends were cut back, 0 bases at V and 1 base at J, with 10 bases in the middle. CDR3 length: 15 amino acids. The CDR3 nucleotides read TGCGCCAGCAGCTTGGGGAGGGGCCTCCAAGAGACCCAGTACTTC. This gives the protein CASSLGRGLQETQYF.

The chain joins TRBV30 to TRBJ1-2; D gene uncertain. V was pared by 1 base and J by 5 bases, with 11 bases between. Germline values: CDR1 GTSNPN, CDR2 SVGIG (reference sequence). The CDR3 runs to 13 residues. DNA for the CDR3: TGTGCCTGGAGTGGGTCAGTACCGTATGGCTACACCTTC. Amino acids: CAWSGSVPYGYTF.

The chain uses TRBV9 and TRBJ1-4; 9 bases are a match to TRBD1. The germline V gene encodes CDR1 SGDLS and CDR2 YYNGEE. Unmatched junction bases numbered 8, after V lost 3 bases and J lost 8 bases. CDR3 length equals 15 residues. The CDR3 nucleotides are TGTGCCAGCAGCGCCTTCGACAGGGGGGACGAAAAACTGTTTTTT. Translating it yields CASSAFDRGDEKLFF.

The rearrangement links TRBV18 to TRBJ1-2; D perhaps matches TRBD1 (5 bases). The V and J ends lost 3 bases and 2 bases respectively, with 13 bases between them. The CDR3 sequence is 15 residues long. Germline CDR1 and CDR2: KGHSH and LQKENI. The CDR3 is CASSPLGGLNYGYTF. As DNA, the CDR3 is TGTGCCAGCTCACCTCTCGGGGGACTCAACTATGGCTACACCTTC.

The chain uses TRBV4-2 and TRBJ2-7; 7 bases agree with TRBD1. V lost 4 bases to trimming and J lost 5 bases; unmatched junction nucleotides: 11. This CDR3 spans 15 amino acids. The germline gives CDR1 LGHNA, CDR2 YNFKEQ. The CDR3 DNA follows: TGTGCCAGCAGCCCTTCTGACAGGGATCAGGACGAGCAGTACTTC. It is translated as CASSPSDRDQDEQYF.

V gene TRBV29-1 combines with J gene TRBJ1-3; 7 bases match TRBD1. The CDR3 sequence is 13 residues long. Trimming at V came to 6 bases and at J to 2 bases, leaving 4 bases not matched to a gene. CDR1 and CDR2 (germline): SQVTM, ANQGSEA. CDR3 protein: CSVHRGAGNTIYF. The CDR3 DNA is TGCAGCGTACACAGGGGTGCTGGAAACACCATATATTTT.

This clone was seen a single time. The chain employs TRBV15 and TRBJ2-5; D not resolved. V was shortened by 4 bases and J by 1 base, with 16 bases between the two germline ends. The CDR3 consists of 16 residues. Germline values: CDR1 LNHNV, CDR2 YYDKDF (reference sequence). The CDR3, as DNA: TGTGCCACCAGCAATCCGGTCTATTTTTTCCAAGAGACCCAGTACTTC. Translated, it gives CATSNPVYFFQETQYF.

V is TRBV19 and J is TRBJ2-2; D is perhaps TRBD1 (5 bases). The V end was cut by 9 bases, the J end by 1 base, with 12 bases between. The V gene's germline CDR1 is LNHDA and CDR2 SQIVND (reference sequence). The CDR3 runs 14 residues. DNA of the CDR3: TGTGCCAGAAGGACACCCAAGAACACCGGGGAGCTGTTTTTT. Translated: CARRTPKNTGELFF. The whole variable domain, filled in from reference TRBV19 and TRBJ2-2, reads DGGITQSPKYLFRKEGQNVTLSCEQNLNHDAMYWYRQDPGQGLRLIYYSQIVNDFQKGDIAEGYSVSREKKESFPLTVTSAQKNPTAFYLCARRTPKNTGELFFGEGSRLTVL.

The chain uses TRBV19 and TRBJ1-5; no clear D gene. This CDR3 comprises 14 residues. Germline loops: CDR1 LNHDA, CDR2 SQIVND (reference sequence). V was cut by 9 bases and J by 6 bases, with 18 bases left in between. Here the CDR3 reads CASLDAAGGQPQHF. Here the CDR3 DNA reads TGTGCCAGCCTGGACGCGGCGGGCGGTCAGCCCCAGCATTTT.

Concerning this clone: A junction boundary mismatches the germline segment, possibly from a read error. The chain combines TRBV11-3 with TRBJ1-6; D not certain. CDR3 length equals 13 residues. Germline V CDR1 and CDR2: SGHNT, YENEEA. CDR3 sequence (DNA): TGTGCCAGCAGCCGATCCTATAATTCCCCCCTCCACTTT. This encodes CASSRSYNSPLHF. Complete variable domain (other parts from reference TRBV11-3 and TRBJ1-6): EAGVVQSPRYKIIEKKQPVAFWCNPISGHNTLYWYLQNLGQGPELLIRYENEEAVDDSQLPKDRFSAERLKGVDSTLKIQPAELGDSAVYLCASSRSYNSPLHFGNGTRLTVT.